This T cell receptor (beta chain) was identified in a study of T cells in Graves' hyperthyroidism and ophthalmopathy. Notes on the study in general: Also found in blood were most expanded thyroid clonotypes above 0.001. Ophthalmopathy and stable hyperthyroidism were separated by a 13 V-J model.

Amplified regions were TCR beta CDR3 sequences from RNA transcripts. Primed by the HTBI set, a first-round RT-PCR was run on the TCR CDR3. TCRdb re-analysed the multiplex PCR reads in MiXCR, keeping a single row per CDR3 protein. Counted here are about 710,000 distinct CDR3 sequences, about a sixth occurring once; the ten biggest clones make up approximately 8.4%. Trimming took off 1 base at V and 4 bases at J, with 4 bases between the two ends. The germline gives CDR1 KGHSH, CDR2 LQKENI. CDR3 length: 12 residues. Many counts were recorded for this clonotype. The antigen is not known. Specimen: blood. The V and J genes are TRBV18 and TRBJ2-5; D unresolved. This clonotype was sampled from a man between 18 and 29 years old with Graves' hyperthyroidism. The CDR3 reads CASSPLGETQYF. CDR3 DNA: TGTGCCAGCTCACCACTCGGAGAGACCCAGTACTTC.